The entry that follows covers one T cell receptor (beta chain) sequence. This sample stems from a study of blood T cell repertoires in COVID-19. With 5 bases removed from V and 0 bases from J, the gap between germline ends came to 13 bases. Germline CDR1 reads MDHEN; CDR2 reads SYDVKM. The CDR3 runs 16 residues. Original methodology: From reference gene primer amplification, estimates of nucleated cell counts were derived. Generated by immunoSEQ multiplex PCR, the TCRdb table keeps only in-frame clones and is missing some. From that table come the V and J calls and clone size; the DNA was used to work out D and trimming. Here the sample spans about 390,000 clones, around nine tenths being singletons.

The V and J genes are TRBV28 and TRBJ1-4; TRBD1 is a possible D gene (6 bases). The sample comprised PBMCs or T cells enriched from blood (not recorded which). The clonotype was recovered from a woman aged 45-65 years who had recovered from COVID-19. The CDR3 spells CASSPLWGPTNEKLFF. Written as DNA, the CDR3 is TGTGCCAGCAGTCCCCTGTGGGGGCCAACTAATGAAAAACTGTTTTTT. Full variable domain (remainder filled in from reference TRBV28 and TRBJ1-4): DVKVTQSSRYLVKRTGEKVFLECVQDMDHENMFWYRQDPGLGLRLIYFSYDVKMKEKGDIPEGYSVSREKKERFSLILESASTNQTSMYLCASSPLWGPTNEKLFFGSGTQLSVL.